These 16 T cell receptor beta chains came from one sample sequenced in a study of control samples from healthy donors and cancer patients. Profiling relied on immunoSEQ multiplex PCR, and the TCRdb table lists in-frame clones only, not all of them. The sample lists around 250,000 clones; almost 85% were seen once. Sequenced sample: PBMCs. Receptors originate from a woman aged 55-70 years with lung cancer.

There are many counts of this clone. The CDR3 protein is CASSFGTGEYNEQFF. Here the CDR3 DNA reads TGTGCCAGCAGCTTCGGGACAGGGGAGTACAATGAGCAGTTCTTC. This rearrangement joins TRBV5-5 to TRBJ2-1, with 10 positions matching TRBD1. V dropped 2 bases and J dropped 4; count of bases not matched to a gene: 3. Per germline, CDR1 SGHKS and CDR2 YYEKEE (reference sequence). This CDR3 is 15 amino acids long.

The chain couples TRBV12-5 to TRBJ1-1, with D tentatively TRBD1 (6 bases). Germline V gene data show CDR1 as LGHNT and CDR2 as FRNRAP. The CDR3 is 15 residues long. The V gene lost 5 bases and the J gene lost 3 bases, with 16 bases spanning the gap. Written as DNA, the CDR3 is TGTGCTAGTGGTCCCCAGGGACCAGGGGACACTGAAGCTTTCTTT. Its translation: CASGPQGPGDTEAFF.

This chain uses TRBV7-9 with TRBJ1-6; no clear D gene. Trimming took 3 bases from V and 10 from J, leaving 4 bases between them. The CDR3 runs 11 residues. From germline, CDR1 is SEHNR and CDR2 FQNEAQ (reference sequence). CDR3 in amino acids: CASSFDSPLHF. The CDR3 nucleotides are TGTGCCAGCAGCTTTGACTCACCCCTCCACTTT.

The chain combines TRBV11-2 with TRBJ2-4; TRBD1 might be the D (7 bases). The CDR3 has 14 amino acids. Deletions cut 5 bases from V and 9 bases from J, with 17 bases between. The germline CDR1 and CDR2 sequences are SGHAT and FQNNGV. The CDR3 protein is CASSLDREAGIQYF. CDR3 sequence (DNA): TGTGCCAGCAGCCTCGACAGGGAAGCGGGCATTCAGTACTTC.

This sequence joins TRBV6-2 or TRBV6-3 and TRBJ2-1; tentative D call: TRBD2 (6 bases). CDR3 length equals 13 residues. Germline lookup yields CDR1 MNHEY and CDR2 SVGEGT. Deletions cut 5 bases from V and 7 bases from J, with 12 bases between. CDR3 loop: CASSQTRYNEQFF. The CDR3 DNA sequence: TGTGCCAGCAGTCAGACTAGATATAATGAGCAGTTCTTC.

CDR3 protein: CASSTRQGTHEQYF. The CDR3 nucleotides are TGTGCCAGCAGCACCCGACAGGGCACCCACGAGCAGTACTTC. V is TRBV13 and J is TRBJ2-7; TRBD1 agrees at 7 bases. The CDR3 is 14 residues long. V lost 5 bases, J lost 5 bases, and 9 bases stayed unmatched. The germline V gene encodes CDR1 PRHDT and CDR2 FYEKMQ (reference sequence).

This chain uses TRBV19 with TRBJ1-6, with TRBD1 as a possible D gene (5 bases). With 7 bases removed from V and 5 bases from J, the gap between germline ends came to 12 bases. Germline CDR1 is LNHDA and CDR2 is SQIVND (reference sequence). The CDR3 contains 14 residues. The CDR3 DNA follows: TGTGCCAGTAAGTTTACAGGCGATAATTCACCCCTCCACTTT. Encoded protein: CASKFTGDNSPLHF.

V usage is TRBV11-2 and J usage is TRBJ2-5; TRBD1 matches at 8 bases. The CDR3 has 15 amino acids. Germline-derived CDR1 and CDR2 are SGHAT and FQNNGV. V shed 7 bases and J 4 bases; nucleotides not matched to a gene: 11. CDR3 loop: CASNPVRGRGETQYF. The CDR3, as DNA: TGTGCCAGCAACCCAGTCAGGGGGCGAGGAGAGACCCAGTACTTC.

The rearrangement uses TRBV7-8 and TRBJ1-2; possibly TRBD1 for D (5 bases). This CDR3 is built from 15 residues. CDR1 is SGHVS and CDR2 is FQNEAQ in the germline V gene. V lost 1 base, J lost 6 bases, and 15 bases lay in between. CDR3 DNA sequence: TGTGCCAGCAGCTTAGTAGCGGCGGGGGGAGATGGCTACACCTTC. Its protein is CASSLVAAGGDGYTF.

This chain links TRBV27 with TRBJ1-1; D not certain. Germline CDR1 and CDR2: MNHEY and SMNVEV (reference sequence). CDR3 length: 13 residues. Deletions cut 8 bases from V and 2 bases from J, with 12 bases between. CDR3 sequence reads: CASSNRANTEAFF. CDR3 in DNA: TGTGCCAGCTCAAATCGGGCTAACACTGAAGCTTTCTTT.

This clone was detected only a few times. This chain links TRBV6-6 with TRBJ2-3; 11 positions match TRBD2. From germline, CDR1 is MNHNY and CDR2 SVGAGI (reference sequence). The trim removed 2 bases at V and 4 bases at J, leaving 5 bases unmatched. This CDR3 has 16 amino acids. The CDR3 protein is CASSYRLAGGADTQYF. The DNA for the CDR3 is TGTGCCAGCAGTTACCGGCTAGCGGGGGGAGCAGATACGCAGTATTTT.

The chain uses TRBV5-8 and TRBJ1-3, with a possible D match to TRBD1 (5 bases). This CDR3 comprises 16 residues. CDR1 SGHTS and CDR2 YDEGEE come from the germline V gene. V lost 3 bases, J lost 0 bases, and 13 bases lay in between. CDR3 sequence reads: CASSYWRGLSGNTIYF. In DNA, the CDR3 is TGTGCCAGCAGCTACTGGAGGGGCCTCTCTGGAAACACCATATATTTT.

J is TRBJ2-3 and V is TRBV18; TRBD2 matches at 16 bases. CDR3 length: 16 residues. V shed 5 bases and J 5 bases; nucleotides not matched to a gene: 4. The germline CDR1 and CDR2 sequences are KGHSH and LQKENI. CDR3 protein: CASSGTSGRAGDTQYF. Here the CDR3 DNA reads TGTGCCAGCTCAGGGACTAGCGGGAGGGCCGGAGATACGCAGTATTTT.

The gene calls are TRBV19 and TRBJ2-2; D uncertain. CDR3 size: 16 residues. Trimming removed 3 bases at V and 4 bases at J, with 15 bases between. Germline V gene sequence: CDR1 LNHDA, CDR2 SQIVND (reference sequence). The CDR3 DNA reads TGTGCCAGTAGTATCTCTGGGCGAGTTGTCACCGGGGAGCTGTTTTTT. Translation gives CASSISGRVVTGELFF. The full variable domain, completed using reference TRBV19 and TRBJ2-2, is DGGITQSPKYLFRKEGQNVTLSCEQNLNHDAMYWYRQDPGQGLRLIYYSQIVNDFQKGDIAEGYSVSREKKESFPLTVTSAQKNPTAFYLCASSISGRVVTGELFFGEGSRLTVL.

This clone was counted once. The rearrangement links TRBV6-5 to TRBJ2-3, with D tentatively TRBD2 (6 bases). Trimming cost V 8 bases and J 6 bases, with 15 bases left between them. CDR1 is MNHEY and CDR2 is SVGAGI in the germline V gene. There are 13 residues in the CDR3. CDR3 nucleotides: TGTGCCAGCGGTTGGGCTAGCGAGGATACGCAGTATTTT. This sequence encodes CASGWASEDTQYF.

This sequence joins TRBV5-1 and TRBJ2-2, with D perhaps being TRBD1 or TRBD2 (5 bases each). V lost 4 bases to trimming and J lost 0 bases, with 10 bases between them. CDR1 SGHRS and CDR2 YFSETQ come from the germline V gene. The CDR3 totals 15 residues. The CDR3 here is CASSQTAANTGELFF. The CDR3 DNA reads as TGCGCCAGCAGCCAGACAGCGGCGAACACCGGGGAGCTGTTTTTT.